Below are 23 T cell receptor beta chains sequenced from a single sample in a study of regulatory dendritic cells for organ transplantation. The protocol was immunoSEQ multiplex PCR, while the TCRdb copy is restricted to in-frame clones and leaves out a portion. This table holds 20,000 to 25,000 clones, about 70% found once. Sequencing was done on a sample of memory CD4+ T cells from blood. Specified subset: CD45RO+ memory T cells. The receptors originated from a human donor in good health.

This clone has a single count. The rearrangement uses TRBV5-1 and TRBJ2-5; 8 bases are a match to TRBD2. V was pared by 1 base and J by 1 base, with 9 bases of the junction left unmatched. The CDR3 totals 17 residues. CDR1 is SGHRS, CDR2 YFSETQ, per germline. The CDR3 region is CASSLLPSGQSQETQYF. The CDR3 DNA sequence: TGCGCCAGCAGCTTGTTGCCTAGCGGGCAAAGCCAAGAGACCCAGTACTTC.

The DNA of the CDR3 is TGTGCCAGCAGCTTAGGGGTGGGGACAATGCTCAACAATGAGCAGTTCTTC. Protein product: CASSLGVGTMLNNEQFF. The J gene is TRBJ2-1, the V gene TRBV7-6, with TRBD1 as a possible D gene (6 bases). The germline V gene encodes CDR1 SGHVS and CDR2 FNYEAQ. Deletions cut 1 base from V and 5 bases from J, with 18 bases between. This CDR3 is built from 17 residues. Full variable domain (outside the CDR3, taken from reference TRBV7-6 and TRBJ2-1): GAGVSQSPRYKVTKRGQDVALRCDPISGHVSLYWYRQALGQGPEFLTYFNYEAQQDKSGLPNDRFSAERPEGSISTLTIQRTEQRDSAMYRCASSLGVGTMLNNEQFFGPGTRLTVL.

Here the CDR3 DNA reads TGCGCCAGCAGCCAACCCGGGAGCTACGGCTACACCTTC. Protein product: CASSQPGSYGYTF. The chain links TRBV4-1 to TRBJ1-2; no reliable D call. CDR3 size: 13 residues. The germline V and J ends were trimmed by 2 bases and 8 bases, with 12 bases remaining between them. CDR1 and CDR2 (germline): MGHRA, YSYEKL.

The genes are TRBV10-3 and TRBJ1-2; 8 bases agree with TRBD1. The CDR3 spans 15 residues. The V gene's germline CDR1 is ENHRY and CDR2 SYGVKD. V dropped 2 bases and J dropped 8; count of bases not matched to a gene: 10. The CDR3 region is CAISEPGSTGGGYTF. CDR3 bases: TGTGCCATCAGTGAGCCGGGGTCCACAGGGGGAGGCTACACCTTC.

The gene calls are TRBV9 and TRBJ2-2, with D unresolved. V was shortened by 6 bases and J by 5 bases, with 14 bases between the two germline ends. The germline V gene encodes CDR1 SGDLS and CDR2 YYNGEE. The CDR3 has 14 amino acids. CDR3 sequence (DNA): TGTGCCAGCACCCGAGTACTGGAGACCGGGGAGCTGTTTTTT. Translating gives CASTRVLETGELFF.

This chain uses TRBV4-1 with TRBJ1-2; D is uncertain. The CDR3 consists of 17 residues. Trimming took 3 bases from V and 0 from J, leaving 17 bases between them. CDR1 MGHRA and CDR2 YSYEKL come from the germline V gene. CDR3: CASSQAPPPISNYGYTF. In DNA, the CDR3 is TGCGCCAGCAGCCAGGCACCGCCCCCCATTTCTAACTATGGCTACACCTTC.

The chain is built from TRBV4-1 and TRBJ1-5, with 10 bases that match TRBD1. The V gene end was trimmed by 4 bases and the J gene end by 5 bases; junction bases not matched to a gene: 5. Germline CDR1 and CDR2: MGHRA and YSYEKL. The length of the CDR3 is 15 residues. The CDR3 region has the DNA TGCGCCAGCAGCCCTCGGGACAGGGGTTATCAGCCCCAGCATTTT. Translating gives CASSPRDRGYQPQHF.

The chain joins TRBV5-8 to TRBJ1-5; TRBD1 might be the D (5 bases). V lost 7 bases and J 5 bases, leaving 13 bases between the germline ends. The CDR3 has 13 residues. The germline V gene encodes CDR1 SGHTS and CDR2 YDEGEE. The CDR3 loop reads CASVGGWDQPQHF. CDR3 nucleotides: TGTGCCAGCGTCGGGGGATGGGATCAGCCCCAGCATTTT.

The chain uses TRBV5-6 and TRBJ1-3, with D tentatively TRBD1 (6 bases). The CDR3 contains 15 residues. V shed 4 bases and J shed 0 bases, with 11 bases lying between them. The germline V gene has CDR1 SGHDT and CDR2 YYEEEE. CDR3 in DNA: TGTGCCAGCAGCACAGGGTTTAGCTCTGGAAACACCATATATTTT. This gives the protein CASSTGFSSGNTIYF.

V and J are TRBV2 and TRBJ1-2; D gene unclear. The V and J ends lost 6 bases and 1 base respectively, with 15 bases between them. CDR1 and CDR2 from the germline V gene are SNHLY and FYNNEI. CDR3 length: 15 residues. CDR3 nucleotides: TGTGCCAGCAGGGCGACACTTCACATTAACTATGGCTACACCTTC. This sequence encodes CASRATLHINYGYTF.

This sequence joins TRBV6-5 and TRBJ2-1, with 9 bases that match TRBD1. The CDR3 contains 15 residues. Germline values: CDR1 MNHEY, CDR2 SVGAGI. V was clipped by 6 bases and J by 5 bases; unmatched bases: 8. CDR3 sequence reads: CASSPRDRVDNEQFF. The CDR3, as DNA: TGTGCCAGCAGCCCCCGGGACAGGGTCGACAATGAGCAGTTCTTC.

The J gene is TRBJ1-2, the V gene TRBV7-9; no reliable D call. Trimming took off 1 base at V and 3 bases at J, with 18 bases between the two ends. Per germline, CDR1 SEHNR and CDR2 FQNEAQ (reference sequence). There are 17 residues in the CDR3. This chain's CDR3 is CASSLGWSGPGYYGYTF. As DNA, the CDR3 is TGTGCCAGCAGCTTAGGATGGTCGGGTCCCGGATACTATGGCTACACCTTC.

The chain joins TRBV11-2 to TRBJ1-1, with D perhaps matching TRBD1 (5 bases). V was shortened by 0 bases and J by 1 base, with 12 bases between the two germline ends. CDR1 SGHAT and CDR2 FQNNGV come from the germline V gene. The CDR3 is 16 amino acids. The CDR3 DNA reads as TGTGCCAGCAGCTTAGATTGGGAGGGGACGAACACTGAAGCTTTCTTT. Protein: CASSLDWEGTNTEAFF.

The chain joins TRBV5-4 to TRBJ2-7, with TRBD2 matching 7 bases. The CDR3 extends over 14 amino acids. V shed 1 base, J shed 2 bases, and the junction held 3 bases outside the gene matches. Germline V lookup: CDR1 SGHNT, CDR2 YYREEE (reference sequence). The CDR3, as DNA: TGTGCCAGCAGCTTGCGGGGGGATCCCTACGAGCAGTACTTC. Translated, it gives CASSLRGDPYEQYF.

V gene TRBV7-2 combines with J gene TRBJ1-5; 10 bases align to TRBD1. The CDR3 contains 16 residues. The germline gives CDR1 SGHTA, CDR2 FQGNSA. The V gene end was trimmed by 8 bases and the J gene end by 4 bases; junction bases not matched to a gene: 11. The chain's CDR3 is CASSRDRGDPNQPQHF. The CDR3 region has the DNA TGTGCCAGCTCCCGGGACAGGGGAGATCCTAATCAGCCCCAGCATTTT.

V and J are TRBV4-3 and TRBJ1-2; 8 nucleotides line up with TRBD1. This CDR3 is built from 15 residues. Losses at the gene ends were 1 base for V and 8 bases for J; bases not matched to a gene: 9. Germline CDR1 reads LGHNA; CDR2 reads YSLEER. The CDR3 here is CASSQARAGGRGYTF. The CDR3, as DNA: TGCGCCAGCAGCCAAGCTAGGGCAGGGGGCAGGGGCTACACCTTC.

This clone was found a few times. The CDR3 region has the DNA TGTGCCAGCAGCCTGGGACTCAGGAGGGAGCAGTACTTC. Its translation: CASSLGLRREQYF. This rearrangement joins TRBV7-2 to TRBJ2-7, with a possible D match to TRBD2 (6 bases). Germline loops: CDR1 SGHTA, CDR2 FQGNSA. The V and J ends lost 5 bases and 7 bases respectively, with 15 bases between them. This CDR3 has 13 residues.

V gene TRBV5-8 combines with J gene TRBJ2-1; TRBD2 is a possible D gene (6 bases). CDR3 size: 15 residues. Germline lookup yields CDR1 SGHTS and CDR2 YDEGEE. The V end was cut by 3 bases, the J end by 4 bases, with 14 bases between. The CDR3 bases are TGTGCCAGCAGCTCGGGGGACCCCCCATACAATGAGCAGTTCTTC. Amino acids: CASSSGDPPYNEQFF.

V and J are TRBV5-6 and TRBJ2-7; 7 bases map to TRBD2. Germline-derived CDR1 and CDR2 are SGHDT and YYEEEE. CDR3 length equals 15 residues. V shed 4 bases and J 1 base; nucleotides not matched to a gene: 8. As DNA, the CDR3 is TGTGCCAGCAGCGCGACTAGCCTATCTTCCTACGAGCAGTACTTC. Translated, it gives CASSATSLSSYEQYF.

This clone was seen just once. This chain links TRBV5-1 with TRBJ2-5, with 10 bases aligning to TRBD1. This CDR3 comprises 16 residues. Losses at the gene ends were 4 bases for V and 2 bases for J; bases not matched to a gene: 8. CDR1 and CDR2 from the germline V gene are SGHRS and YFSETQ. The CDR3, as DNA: TGCGCCAGCAGCCCCGTTGACAGGGGGCCTCAAGAGACCCAGTACTTC. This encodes CASSPVDRGPQETQYF.

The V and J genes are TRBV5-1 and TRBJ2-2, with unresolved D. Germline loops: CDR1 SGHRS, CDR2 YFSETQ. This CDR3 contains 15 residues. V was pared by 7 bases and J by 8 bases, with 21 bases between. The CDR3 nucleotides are TGCGCCAGCGCATCAACCGGCAGGAACCTAGGGGAGCTGTTTTTT. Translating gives CASASTGRNLGELFF.

CDR3 sequence reads: CASTKEGDNQPQHF. For the CDR3, the DNA is TGTGCCAGCACCAAAGAGGGCGACAATCAGCCCCAGCATTTT. The chain links TRBV2 to TRBJ1-5, with D unresolved. The ends were cut back, 7 bases at V and 3 bases at J, with 13 bases in the middle. The CDR3 runs to 14 residues. Per germline, CDR1 SNHLY and CDR2 FYNNEI.

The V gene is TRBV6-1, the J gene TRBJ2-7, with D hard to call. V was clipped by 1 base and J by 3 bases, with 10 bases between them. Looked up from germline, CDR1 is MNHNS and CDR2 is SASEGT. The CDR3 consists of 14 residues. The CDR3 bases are TGTGCCAGCAGTGAAGGCGCTGCCTACTACGAGCAGTACTTC. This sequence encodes CASSEGAAYYEQYF.